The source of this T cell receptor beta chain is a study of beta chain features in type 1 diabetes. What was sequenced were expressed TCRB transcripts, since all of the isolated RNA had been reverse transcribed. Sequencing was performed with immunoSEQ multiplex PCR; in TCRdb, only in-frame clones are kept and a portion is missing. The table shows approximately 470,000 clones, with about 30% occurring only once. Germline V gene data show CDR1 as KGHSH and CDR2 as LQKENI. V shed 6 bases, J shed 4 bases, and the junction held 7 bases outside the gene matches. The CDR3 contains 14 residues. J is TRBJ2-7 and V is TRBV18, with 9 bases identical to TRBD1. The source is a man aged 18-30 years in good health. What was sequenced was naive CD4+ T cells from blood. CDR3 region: CASSEGQGAYEQYF. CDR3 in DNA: TGTGCCAGCTCCGAGGGACAGGGAGCGTACGAGCAGTACTTC.